The rows below give T cell receptor beta chains drawn from one sample of a study of blood T cell repertoires in COVID-19. Assay: immunoSEQ multiplex PCR; the TCRdb copy retains only in-frame clones and omits some. The table lists 390,000 or so clones, about nine tenths of them singletons. Sequenced input: peripheral blood. Source of these receptors: a woman in her twenties or thirties with active or convalescent COVID-19. Both conserved end residues are part of each CDR3. A D gene is named only where the DNA matches it firmly. Part of the rows lack a size; the others show once, few, many or a class for expanded clones.

>.|.|TRBJ2-7|TRBV12-3/TRBV12-4
TGTGCCAGTGAATCTAGCAGATACGAGCAGTACTTC
CASESSRYEQYF
>once|TRBD1|TRBJ2-2|TRBV18
TGTGCCAGCTCACCCGGGACAGGTGACACCGGGGAGCTGTTTTTT
CASSPGTGDTGELFF
>.|.|TRBJ2-6|TRBV5-8
TGTGCCAGCAGCGCGGGCAGGTCTGGGGCCAACGTCCTGACTTTC
CASSAGRSGANVLTF
>.|.|TRBJ1-2|TRBV6-2/TRBV6-3
TGTGCCAGCAGTTACGGAGGACAGAAAGGCTACACCTTC
CASSYGGQKGYTF
>once|TRBD2|TRBJ2-3|TRBV6-4
TGTGCCAGCAGTGACCAGAGTGGGGCGGGAGACGATACGCAGTATTTT
CASSDQSGAGDDTQYF
>.|.|TRBJ1-1|TRBV29-1
TGCAGCGTTGCTGACGGGGGCACTGAAGCTTTCTTT
CSVADGGTEAFF
>.|.|TRBJ2-1|TRBV2
TGTGCCAGCAAAATCCCCTGGGAGGGGGGGGGTTACAATGAGCAGTTCTTC
CASKIPWEGGGYNEQFF
>.|.|TRBJ1-1|TRBV5-6
TGTGCCAGCAGCCCGGGAGCGGGTCTTCGAGCTTTCTTT
CASSPGAGLRAFF
>.|.|TRBJ2-7|TRBV5-6
TGTGCCAGCAGCTTGACAGGGTATCTTTCCTACGAGCAGTACTTC
CASSLTGYLSYEQYF
>.|.|TRBJ1-1|TRBV27
TGTGCCAGCAGTCTACACCCGGGCACTGAAGCTTTCTTT
CASSLHPGTEAFF
>.|.|TRBJ1-1|TRBV6-5
TGTGCCAGCAGTTACTCGGGGGGGAACACTGAAGCTTTCTTT
CASSYSGGNTEAFF
>once|.|TRBJ2-7|TRBV20-1
TGCAGTGCACCTCAGGGGTACGAGCAGTACTTC
CSAPQGYEQYF
>.|TRBD1|TRBJ1-2|TRBV6-1
TGTGCCAGCAGTGATATAGGGACAGGGGATGGCTACACCTTC
CASSDIGTGDGYTF
>.|.|TRBJ1-2|TRBV27
TGTGCCAGCAGTTTCCAGGGAGGCTATGGCTACACCTTC
CASSFQGGYGYTF
>once|.|TRBJ1-2|TRBV3-1/TRBV3-2
TGTGCCAGCAGCCAAGATCAGGCGTGGGTGGCCTATGGCTACACCTTC
CASSQDQAWVAYGYTF
>.|TRBD1|TRBJ1-5|TRBV27
TGTGCCAGCAGTTCTACAGGGGTAGGGAGCAATCAGCCCCAGCATTTT
CASSSTGVGSNQPQHF
>once|TRBD2|TRBJ2-5|TRBV5-4
TGTGCCAGCAGCGCCCGGACTAGCCGAAACCAAGAGACCCAGTACTTC
CASSARTSRNQETQYF